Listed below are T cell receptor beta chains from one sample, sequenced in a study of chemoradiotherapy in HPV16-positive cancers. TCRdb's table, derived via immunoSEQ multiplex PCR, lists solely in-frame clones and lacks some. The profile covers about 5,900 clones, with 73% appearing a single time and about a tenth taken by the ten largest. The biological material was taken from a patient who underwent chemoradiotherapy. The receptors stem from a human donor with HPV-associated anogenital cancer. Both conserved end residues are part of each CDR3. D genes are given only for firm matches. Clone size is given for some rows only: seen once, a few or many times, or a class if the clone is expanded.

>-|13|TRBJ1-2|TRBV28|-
CATKIRGAYGYTF
TGTGCCACCAAGATTCGCGGGGCGTATGGCTACACCTTC
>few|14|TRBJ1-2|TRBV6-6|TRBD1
CASSQTGGNYGYTF
TGTGCCAGCAGCCAAACAGGGGGCAACTATGGCTACACCTTC
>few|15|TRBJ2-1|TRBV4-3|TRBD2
CASSQVRTSGAEQFF
TGCGCCAGCAGCCAAGTCAGGACTAGCGGGGCGGAGCAGTTCTTC
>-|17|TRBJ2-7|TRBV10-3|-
CAISDFLTGTDNYEQYF
TGTGCCATCAGTGACTTTTTAACCGGGACGGACAACTACGAGCAGTACTTC
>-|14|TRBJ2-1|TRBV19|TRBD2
CASSPSGGPNEQFF
TGTGCCAGCAGCCCATCGGGGGGGCCCAATGAGCAGTTCTTC
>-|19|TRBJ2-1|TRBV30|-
CAWSLGGAARISSYNEQFF
TGTGCCTGGAGTCTGGGGGGGGCCGCTAGAATTAGCTCCTACAATGAGCAGTTCTTC
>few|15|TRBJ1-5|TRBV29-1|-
CSVVFEANSNQPQHF
TGCAGCGTTGTGTTTGAAGCAAATAGCAATCAGCCCCAGCATTTT
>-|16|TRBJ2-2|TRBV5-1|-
CASSLSGGRGTGELFF
TGCGCCAGCAGCTTGTCCGGGGGTCGCGGCACCGGGGAGCTGTTTTTT
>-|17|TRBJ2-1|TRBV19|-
CASSTYRDRGTYNEQFF
TGTGCCAGTAGTACCTACCGAGATAGGGGGACGTACAATGAGCAGTTCTTC
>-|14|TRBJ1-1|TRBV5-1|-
CASSLAFRAREAFF
TGCGCCAGCAGCTTGGCATTCAGGGCTCGGGAAGCTTTCTTT
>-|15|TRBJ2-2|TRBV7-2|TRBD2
CASSSRGVNTGELFF
TGTGCCAGCAGCTCGCGGGGGGTTAACACCGGGGAGCTGTTTTTT
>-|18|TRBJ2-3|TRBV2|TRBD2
CASSEALASGGSTDTQYF
TGTGCCAGCAGTGAAGCGCTTGCTAGCGGGGGAAGCACAGATACGCAGTATTTT
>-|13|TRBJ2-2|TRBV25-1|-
CASSEGAWGELFF
TGTGCCAGCAGTGAAGGGGCTTGGGGGGAGCTGTTTTTT
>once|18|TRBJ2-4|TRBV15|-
CATSREVADMIAKNIQYF
TGTGCCACCAGCAGAGAAGTAGCGGATATGATAGCCAAAAACATTCAGTACTTC
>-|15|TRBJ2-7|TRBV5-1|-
CASSLDIRLSYEQYF
TGCGCCAGCAGCCTGGACATCCGCCTCTCCTACGAGCAGTACTTC
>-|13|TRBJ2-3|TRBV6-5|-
CASFAQSTDTQYF
TGTGCCAGTTTCGCTCAGAGCACAGATACGCAGTATTTT
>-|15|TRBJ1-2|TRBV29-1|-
CSVGPPSDSNYGYTF
TGCAGCGTTGGTCCCCCTTCGGACAGCAACTATGGCTACACCTTC
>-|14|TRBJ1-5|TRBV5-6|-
CASSLGYSNQPQHF
TGTGCCAGCAGCTTGGGGTATAGCAATCAGCCCCAGCATTTT
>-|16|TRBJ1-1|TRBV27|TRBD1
CASSSYRGRVGTEAFF
TGTGCCAGCAGTTCCTACAGGGGGCGGGTAGGCACTGAAGCTTTCTTT
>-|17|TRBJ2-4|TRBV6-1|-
CASSEVLEGASKNIQYF
TGTGCCAGCAGTGAAGTTTTGGAGGGGGCGAGCAAAAACATTCAGTACTTC
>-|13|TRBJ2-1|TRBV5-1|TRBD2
CASREGFNNEQFF
TGCGCCAGCCGGGAGGGGTTTAACAATGAGCAGTTCTTC
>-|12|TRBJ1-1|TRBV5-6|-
CASSFANTEAFF
TGTGCCAGCAGCTTTGCAAACACTGAAGCTTTCTTT
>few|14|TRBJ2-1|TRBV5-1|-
CASSFLGGLSEQFF
TGCGCCAGCAGCTTCTTAGGAGGGTTGAGTGAGCAGTTCTTC
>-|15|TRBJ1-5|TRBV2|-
CASSVSLDSNQPQHF
TGTGCCAGCAGTGTGAGTCTTGATAGCAATCAGCCCCAGCATTTT
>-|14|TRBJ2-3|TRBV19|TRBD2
CASHRGGRTDTQYF
TGTGCCAGCCACCGGGGGGGGCGCACAGATACGCAGTATTTT
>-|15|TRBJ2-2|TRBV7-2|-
CASSPQAGLTGELFF
TGTGCCAGCAGCCCACAAGCGGGTCTCACCGGGGAGCTGTTTTTT
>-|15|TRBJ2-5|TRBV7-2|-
CASSLLRGAGETQYF
TGTGCCAGCAGCTTATTAAGGGGGGCTGGCGAGACCCAGTACTTC
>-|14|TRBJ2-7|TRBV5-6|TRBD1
CASSTGTGGGRQYF
TGTGCCAGCAGCACCGGGACAGGGGGCGGGAGGCAGTACTTC
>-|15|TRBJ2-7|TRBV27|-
CASSLETSSSDEQYF
TGTGCCAGCAGTTTAGAGACTAGTTCATCGGACGAGCAGTACTTC
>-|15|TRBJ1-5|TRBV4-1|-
CASSQVRDPRGTQHF
TGCGCCAGCAGCCAAGTACGGGATCCCCGGGGGACCCAGCATTTT
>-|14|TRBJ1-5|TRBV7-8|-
CASSLRGDPRAQHF
TGTGCCAGCAGCTTAAGAGGCGACCCGAGGGCCCAGCATTTT
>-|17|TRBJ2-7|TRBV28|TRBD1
CASSLYPRDRESYEQYF
TGTGCCAGCAGTTTATACCCTCGCGACAGGGAGTCCTACGAGCAGTACTTC
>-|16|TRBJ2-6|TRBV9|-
CASSVDGRRGANVLTF
TGTGCCAGCAGCGTAGATGGCCGCCGCGGGGCCAACGTCCTGACTTTC
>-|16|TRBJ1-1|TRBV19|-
CASSIPQGQLNTEAFF
TGTGCCAGTAGTATCCCACAGGGACAACTGAACACTGAAGCTTTCTTT
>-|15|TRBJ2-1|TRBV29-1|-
CSGKAGRFSYNEQFF
TGCAGCGGAAAGGCGGGGCGATTCTCCTACAATGAGCAGTTCTTC
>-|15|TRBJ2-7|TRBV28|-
CASSPRGKKLYEQYF
TGTGCCAGCAGTCCCCGGGGGAAGAAGCTCTACGAGCAGTACTTC
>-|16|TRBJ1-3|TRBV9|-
CASSVGPGGAGNTIYF
TGTGCCAGCAGCGTAGGGCCTGGAGGCGCTGGAAACACCATATATTTT
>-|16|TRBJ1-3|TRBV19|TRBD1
CASRVTGVSSGNTIYF
TGTGCCAGTAGGGTAACAGGGGTGAGCTCTGGAAACACCATATATTTT
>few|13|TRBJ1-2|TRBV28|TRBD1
CASSPRTGHGYTF
TGTGCCAGCAGTCCCCGGACAGGACATGGCTACACCTTC
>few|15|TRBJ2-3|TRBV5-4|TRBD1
CASSLAGQGVDTQYF
TGTGCCAGCAGCTTGGCAGGACAGGGGGTAGATACGCAGTATTTT
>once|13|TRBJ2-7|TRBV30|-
CAWSETLGGEQYF
TGTGCCTGGAGTGAAACATTGGGAGGAGAGCAGTACTTC
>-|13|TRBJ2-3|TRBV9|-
CASSVGSPDTQYF
TGTGCCAGCAGCGTAGGTTCGCCTGATACGCAGTATTTT
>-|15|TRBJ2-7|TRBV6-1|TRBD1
CATRKGQGAGYEQYF
TGTGCCACCCGAAAGGGACAGGGGGCAGGCTACGAGCAGTACTTC
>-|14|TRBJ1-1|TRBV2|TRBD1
CASSQQGASTEAFF
TGTGCCAGCAGTCAACAGGGGGCGAGCACTGAAGCTTTCTTT
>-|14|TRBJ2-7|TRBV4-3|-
CASSQDSLSYEQYF
TGCGCCAGCAGCCAAGACAGCCTCTCCTACGAGCAGTACTTC
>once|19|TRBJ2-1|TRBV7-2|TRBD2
CASSGLGLAGGHSYNEQFF
TGTGCCAGCAGTGGTTTGGGACTAGCGGGGGGGCATTCCTACAATGAGCAGTTCTTC
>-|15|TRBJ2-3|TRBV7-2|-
CASSYYGGGTDTQYF
TGTGCCAGCAGCTACTATGGGGGCGGTACAGATACGCAGTATTTT
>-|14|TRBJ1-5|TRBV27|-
CASSFRTGNQPQHF
TGTGCCAGCAGTTTTCGGACAGGCAATCAGCCCCAGCATTTT
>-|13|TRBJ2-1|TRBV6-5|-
CASSVLASNEQFF
TGTGCCAGCAGTGTCCTAGCTTCCAATGAGCAGTTCTTC
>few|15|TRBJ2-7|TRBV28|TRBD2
CASSLPGGGLYEQYF
TGTGCCAGCAGTTTGCCCGGCGGGGGTCTCTACGAGCAGTACTTC
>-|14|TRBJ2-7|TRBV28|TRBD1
CASSLRQGPYEQYF
TGTGCCAGCAGTTTGAGACAGGGGCCCTACGAGCAGTACTTC